A single sample is the source of the 22 T cell receptor beta chains below, sequenced in a study of cytomegalovirus exposure and HLA in healthy donors. Amplification used 60 Vbeta primers and 13 Jbeta primers. TCRdb's table, derived via immunoSEQ multiplex PCR, lists solely in-frame clones and lacks some. This table holds approximately 120,000 clones, around three quarters found once. The specimen was PBMCs. These receptors originate from a female donor in good health and CMV-seronegative.

The chain has TRBV5-1 and TRBJ2-5, with 8 bases aligning to TRBD2. The CDR3 covers 16 residues. V shed 0 bases, J shed 4 bases, and the junction held 8 bases outside the gene matches. Germline CDR1 reads SGHRS; CDR2 reads YFSETQ. Here the CDR3 DNA reads TGCGCCAGCAGCTTGGGTGGAGCGGGGGTCGGAGAGACCCAGTACTTC. Translated: CASSLGGAGVGETQYF.

The rearrangement links TRBV19 to TRBJ1-2, with 8 bases aligning to TRBD1. The germline V gene encodes CDR1 LNHDA and CDR2 SQIVND (reference sequence). V dropped 3 bases and J dropped 5; count of bases not matched to a gene: 11. The CDR3 length is 16 residues. The CDR3 here is CASSMAGSGGRYGYTF. CDR3 in DNA: TGTGCCAGTAGTATGGCGGGGTCAGGGGGCAGATATGGCTACACCTTC.

The rearrangement links TRBV27 to TRBJ2-3; 14 bases are shared with TRBD2. Germline CDR1 reads MNHEY; CDR2 reads SMNVEV (reference sequence). The CDR3 runs to 18 residues. Trimming cost V 7 bases and J 1 base; bases outside gene matches: 10. The DNA for the CDR3 is TGTGCCAGCACCCAGAGAGGGACTAGCGGGGGCCGCACAGATACGCAGTATTTT. Its translation: CASTQRGTSGGRTDTQYF.

This clone was counted a single time. The V and J genes are TRBV5-1 and TRBJ2-5, with 7 nucleotides matching TRBD1. Germline V gives CDR1 SGHRS, CDR2 YFSETQ. This CDR3 comprises 17 residues. Unmatched junction bases numbered 15, after V lost 4 bases and J lost 3 bases. The CDR3 DNA reads as TGCGCCAGCAGCCCCGGCTACGGGACAGACAGAAAAGAGACCCAGTACTTC. Protein product: CASSPGYGTDRKETQYF.

The gene calls are TRBV27 and TRBJ2-1, with unresolved D. V was trimmed by 1 base and J by 0 bases, leaving 10 bases between them. The V gene's germline CDR1 is MNHEY and CDR2 SMNVEV (reference sequence). The CDR3 length is 16 residues. The CDR3 coding sequence is TGTGCCAGCAGTTTATACTCCATCCCCTCCTACAATGAGCAGTTCTTC. This codes for CASSLYSIPSYNEQFF.

This rearrangement joins TRBV2 to TRBJ1-2, with TRBD1 as a possible D gene (5 bases). V lost 8 bases and J lost 8, with 21 bases in between. The V gene's germline CDR1 is SNHLY and CDR2 FYNNEI. The CDR3 covers 14 residues. In nucleotides, the CDR3 is TGTGCCAGCGTAGGTCAGGGAACAACTATAGGCTACACCTTC. Amino acid sequence: CASVGQGTTIGYTF.

There are a few counts of this clone. In nucleotides, the CDR3 is TGCGCCAGCAGCCAAGAAGTTCGGGGAGCGATGAACACTGAAGCTTTCTTT. Protein sequence: CASSQEVRGAMNTEAFF. The chain uses TRBV4-3 and TRBJ1-1; D is uncertain. The germline CDR1 and CDR2 sequences are LGHNA and YSLEER. The CDR3 spans 17 residues. Trimming took 0 bases from V and 0 from J, leaving 14 bases between them.

The chain is built from TRBV11-2 and TRBJ2-1, with 8 bases lining up with TRBD2. Germline V gene lookup returns CDR1 SGHAT and CDR2 FQNNGV. CDR3 length: 16 residues. The V and J ends lost 0 bases and 6 bases, in that order; junction bases with no gene match: 7. CDR3 region: CASSLDQLAAGNEQFF. The CDR3 nucleotides are TGTGCCAGCAGCTTAGATCAACTAGCGGCGGGCAATGAGCAGTTCTTC.

V usage is TRBV19 and J usage is TRBJ1-2; TRBD1 is a possible D gene (5 bases). The germline gives CDR1 LNHDA, CDR2 SQIVND (reference sequence). There are 16 residues in the CDR3. V lost 0 bases and J lost 3, with 14 bases in between. This CDR3 reads CASSIDLEGDHYGYTF. Written as DNA, the CDR3 is TGTGCCAGTAGTATAGATCTAGAAGGGGATCACTATGGCTACACCTTC.

The V gene is TRBV16, the J gene TRBJ2-1; no firm D call. The CDR3 contains 13 residues. The V end was cut by 2 bases, the J end by 5 bases, with 7 bases between. CDR1 is KGHSY, CDR2 FQNENV, per germline. The CDR3 region is CASSQVQHNEQFF. The DNA of the CDR3 is TGTGCCAGCAGCCAAGTACAGCACAATGAGCAGTTCTTC.

This chain joins TRBV4-3 and TRBJ2-2; 10 nucleotides align to TRBD2. There are 16 residues in the CDR3. Germline-derived CDR1 and CDR2 are LGHNA and YSLEER. V shed 2 bases, J shed 6 bases, and the junction held 6 bases outside the gene matches. Here the CDR3 DNA reads TGCGCCAGCAGCCAATGGCTAGCGGGGGACTCCGGGGAGCTGTTTTTT. Translation gives CASSQWLAGDSGELFF.

This clone was observed once. V gene TRBV11-2 combines with J gene TRBJ2-7; weak D call: TRBD1 (5 bases). The germline gives CDR1 SGHAT, CDR2 FQNNGV. V lost 3 bases and J lost 6, with 12 bases in between. The CDR3 has 13 amino acids. CDR3 loop: CASSFQGSLEQYF. Here the CDR3 DNA reads TGTGCCAGCAGCTTTCAGGGCAGCCTCGAGCAGTACTTC.

The chain links TRBV30 to TRBJ1-1; D perhaps matches TRBD1 (5 bases). V was cut by 2 bases and J by 3 bases, with 7 bases left in between. Germline V lookup: CDR1 GTSNPN, CDR2 SVGIG (reference sequence). CDR3 length equals 12 residues. For the CDR3, the DNA is TGTGCCTGGAGTTCAGGGCACACTGAAGCTTTCTTT. This translates into CAWSSGHTEAFF.

This sequence joins TRBV6-1 and TRBJ2-1; 8 bases fit TRBD2. Germline V gives CDR1 MNHNS, CDR2 SASEGT. The CDR3 consists of 15 residues. The J segment lost 14 bases and the V segment lost 4 bases, leaving 16 bases of the junction unmatched. CDR3 loop: CASSAAAGAHFGEFF. The CDR3 DNA is TGTGCCAGCAGTGCGGCAGCGGGGGCCCACTTCGGGGAGTTCTTC.

The chain recombines TRBV5-1 with TRBJ2-7; TRBD1 matches at 8 bases. Germline V gene sequence: CDR1 SGHRS, CDR2 YFSETQ. V shed 5 bases, J shed 1 base, and the junction held 5 bases outside the gene matches. This CDR3 has 14 residues. In nucleotides, the CDR3 is TGCGCCAGCAGAGGACAGGGTGAGTCCTACGAGCAGTACTTC. It is translated as CASRGQGESYEQYF.

The rearrangement uses TRBV4-3 and TRBJ2-3; 10 bases match TRBD1. Germline CDR1 LGHNA, CDR2 YSLEER. This CDR3 region has 17 residues. The V and J ends lost 4 bases and 4 bases, in that order; junction bases with no gene match: 11. The CDR3 is CASSPTGGGGSADTQYF. The CDR3 DNA reads as TGCGCCAGCAGCCCGACAGGGGGCGGGGGCTCGGCAGATACGCAGTATTTT.

V gene TRBV11-2 combines with J gene TRBJ1-6; TRBD1 matches 10 bases. The germline CDR1 and CDR2 sequences are SGHAT and FQNNGV. CDR3 length equals 16 residues. The ends lost 1 base at V and 13 bases at J; junction bases unmatched: 10. The CDR3 loop reads CASSLAAGTGVSPLHF. CDR3 DNA sequence: TGTGCCAGCAGCTTAGCAGCCGGGACAGGGGTGTCCCCCCTCCACTTT.

The chain employs TRBV18 and TRBJ1-1; D remains unclear. Germline lookup yields CDR1 KGHSH and CDR2 LQKENI. Deletions cut 6 bases from V and 1 base from J, with 12 bases between. CDR3 length equals 14 residues. The CDR3 nucleotides read TGTGCCAGCTCCAATCGGGTGAGGAACACTGAAGCTTTCTTT. Protein: CASSNRVRNTEAFF. Based on the CDR3 plus reference TRBV18 and TRBJ1-1, the full variable domain is NAGVMQNPRHLVRRRGQEARLRCSPMKGHSHVYWYRQLPEEGLKFMVYLQKENIIDESGMPKERFSAEFPKEGPSILRIQQVVRGDSAAYFCASSNRVRNTEAFFGQGTRLTVV.

This chain links TRBV4-2 with TRBJ2-1, with 8 bases identical to TRBD2. The trim removed 1 base at V and 2 bases at J, leaving 13 bases unmatched. The CDR3 is 19 amino acids. The germline V gene encodes CDR1 LGHNA and CDR2 YNFKEQ. The CDR3 spells CASSQGTEFRGGPYNEQFF. CDR3 sequence (DNA): TGTGCCAGCAGCCAAGGGACCGAATTTCGCGGGGGGCCCTACAATGAGCAGTTCTTC.

This rearrangement joins TRBV6-5 to TRBJ2-1, with 7 bases matching TRBD1. The germline gives CDR1 MNHEY, CDR2 SVGAGI. Unmatched junction bases numbered 0, after V lost 4 bases and J lost 0 bases. This CDR3 contains 14 residues. CDR3 sequence reads: CASSWDSSYNEQFF. The CDR3 nucleotides read TGTGCCAGCAGTTGGGACAGCTCCTACAATGAGCAGTTCTTC.

This clone is a singleton in its sample. The chain couples TRBV28 to TRBJ2-7; D remains unclear. The CDR3 runs 11 residues. Germline loops: CDR1 MDHEN, CDR2 SYDVKM. Trimming took 8 bases from V and 1 from J, leaving 6 bases between them. This CDR3 is CASGRSYEQYF. The DNA of the CDR3 is TGTGCCAGCGGCAGGTCCTACGAGCAGTACTTC. The full variable domain, with the rest looked up from reference TRBV28 and TRBJ2-7, is DVKVTQSSRYLVKRTGEKVFLECVQDMDHENMFWYRQDPGLGLRLIYFSYDVKMKEKGDIPEGYSVSREKKERFSLILESASTNQTSMYLCASGRSYEQYFGPGTRLTVT.

This chain connects TRBV6-5 to TRBJ1-1; D is ambiguous. CDR1 and CDR2 (germline): MNHEY, SVGAGI. With 6 bases removed from V and 0 bases from J, the gap between germline ends came to 8 bases. The CDR3 covers 13 residues. The CDR3 sequence is CASSLPVNTEAFF. DNA of the CDR3: TGTGCCAGCAGCCTCCCGGTGAACACTGAAGCTTTCTTT.